This paragraph covers one T cell receptor beta chain sequence. Its antigen remains unidentified. Germline V gene lookup returns CDR1 SQVTM and CDR2 ANQGSEA. The CDR3 covers 13 residues. V lost 5 bases, J lost 2 bases, and 13 bases lay in between. This sample was included in a study of response to subunit inactivated influenza vaccine. Study findings and constraints: Researchers suggested that each seasonal influenza vaccination recruits few new T cells.

TCRdb ran MiXCR on the RT-PCR reads and lists one entry per CDR3 protein. The data contain approximately 530,000 distinct CDR3 sequences, roughly 13% of them singletons. This clonotype originated in a man aged 50 to 60 who received an inactivated influenza vaccine. The specimen comprised PBMCs from blood, sampled roughly 46 days after vaccination. The rearrangement joins TRBV29-1 to TRBJ2-7; D is possibly TRBD2 (6 bases). The CDR3 coding sequence is TGCAGCGTTCGGCGGGGAGTGGCCTACGAGCAGTACTTC. This gives the protein CSVRRGVAYEQYF.